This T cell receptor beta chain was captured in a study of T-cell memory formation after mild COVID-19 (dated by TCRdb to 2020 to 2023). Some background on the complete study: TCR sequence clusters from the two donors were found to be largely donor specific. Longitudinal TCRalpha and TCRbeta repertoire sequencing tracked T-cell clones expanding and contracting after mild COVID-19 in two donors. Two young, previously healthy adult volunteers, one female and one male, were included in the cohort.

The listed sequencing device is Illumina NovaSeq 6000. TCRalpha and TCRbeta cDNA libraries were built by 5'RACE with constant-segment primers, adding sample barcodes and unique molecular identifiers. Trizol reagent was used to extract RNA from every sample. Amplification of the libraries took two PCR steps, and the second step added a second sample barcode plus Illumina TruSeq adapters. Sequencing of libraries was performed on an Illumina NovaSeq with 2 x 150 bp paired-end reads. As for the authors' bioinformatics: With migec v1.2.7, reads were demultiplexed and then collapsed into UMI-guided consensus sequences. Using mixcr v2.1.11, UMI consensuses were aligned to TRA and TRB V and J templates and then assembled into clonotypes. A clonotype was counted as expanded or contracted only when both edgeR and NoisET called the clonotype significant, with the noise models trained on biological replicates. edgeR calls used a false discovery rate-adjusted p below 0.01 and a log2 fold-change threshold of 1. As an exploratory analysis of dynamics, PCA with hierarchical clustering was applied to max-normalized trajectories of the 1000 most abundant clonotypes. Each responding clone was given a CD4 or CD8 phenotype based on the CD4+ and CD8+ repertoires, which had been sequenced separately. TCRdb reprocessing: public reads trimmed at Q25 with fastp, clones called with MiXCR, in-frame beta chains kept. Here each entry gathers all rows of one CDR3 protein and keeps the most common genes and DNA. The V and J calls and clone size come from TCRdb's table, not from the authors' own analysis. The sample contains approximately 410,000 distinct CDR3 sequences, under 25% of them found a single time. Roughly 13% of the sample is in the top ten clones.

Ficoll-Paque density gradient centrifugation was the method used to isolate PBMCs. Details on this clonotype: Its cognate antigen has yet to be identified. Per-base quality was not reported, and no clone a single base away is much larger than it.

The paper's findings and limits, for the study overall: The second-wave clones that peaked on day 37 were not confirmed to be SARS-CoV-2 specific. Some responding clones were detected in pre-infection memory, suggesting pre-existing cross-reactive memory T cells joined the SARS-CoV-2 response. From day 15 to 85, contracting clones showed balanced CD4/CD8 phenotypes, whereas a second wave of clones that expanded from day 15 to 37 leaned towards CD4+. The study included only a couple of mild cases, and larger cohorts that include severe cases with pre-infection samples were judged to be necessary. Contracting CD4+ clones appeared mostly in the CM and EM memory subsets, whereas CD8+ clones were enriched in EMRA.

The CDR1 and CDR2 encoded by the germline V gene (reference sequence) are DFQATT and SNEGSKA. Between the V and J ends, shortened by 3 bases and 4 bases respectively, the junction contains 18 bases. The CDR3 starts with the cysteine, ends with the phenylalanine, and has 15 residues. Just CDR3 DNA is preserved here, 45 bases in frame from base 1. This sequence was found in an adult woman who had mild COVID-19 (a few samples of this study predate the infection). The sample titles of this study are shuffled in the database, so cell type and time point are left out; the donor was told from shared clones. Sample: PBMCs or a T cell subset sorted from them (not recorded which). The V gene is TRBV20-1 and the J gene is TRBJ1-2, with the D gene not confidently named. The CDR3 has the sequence CSASSHAVSGYGYTF. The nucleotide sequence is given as TGCAGTGCTAGCTCCCATGCCGTGTCAGGCTATGGCTACACCTTC.